This T cell receptor (beta chain) was captured in a study of cytotoxic CD8 clonotypes in ibrutinib-treated CLL. Overall study: Response was recorded as partial in about 24 patients and complete in 2; at median roughly 63 months, roughly 15 remained remitted and about twelve had progressed.

The data were produced by immunoSEQ multiplex PCR, yet TCRdb's version contains in-frame clones alone and is incomplete. This table has about 250,000 clones, about three quarters appearing once. Germline V gene data show CDR1 as MNHNY and CDR2 as SVGAGI (reference sequence). V lost 2 bases, J lost 2 bases, and 7 bases lay in between. This CDR3 is built from 13 residues. Turning to this clone: Its antigen is unidentified.

General study results and limits: Clonality went up at the time of ibrutinib response, stayed stable in sustained remission, and later dropped back toward its baseline level at progression. Sustained-remission and progressing patients had different sampling times.

Sequenced here: PBMCs, sampled after 24 months of ibrutinib treatment. V is TRBV6-6 and J is TRBJ2-7; unclear D gene. This TCR came from a human donor with chronic lymphocytic leukemia. CDR3 nucleotide sequence: TGTGCCAGCAGTTACGAGGCCACCTACGAGCAGTACTTC. This gives the protein CASSYEATYEQYF.